These 5 T cell receptor beta chains were all obtained from the same sample, sequenced in a study of T cell responses to AZD1222 COVID-19 vaccine. The assay was immunoSEQ multiplex PCR, and TCRdb's table has in-frame clones only and misses some. The sample lists hundreds of thousands of clones; under 95% were seen once. The sample in question was peripheral blood, obtained on day 0 of MenACWY control vaccination. These TCRs come from an adult in good health.

The rearrangement joins TRBV7-2 to TRBJ2-2; no definite D call. This CDR3 is 14 amino acids long. V lost 6 bases, J lost 0 bases, and 8 bases lay in between. Per germline, CDR1 SGHTA and CDR2 FQGNSA. The CDR3 here is CASRERANTGELFF. The DNA of the CDR3 is TGTGCCAGCAGAGAAAGGGCGAACACCGGGGAGCTGTTTTTT.

The chain uses TRBV3-1 (or the pseudogene TRBV3-2) and TRBJ1-2; tentative D call: TRBD1 (5 bases). The length of the CDR3 is 17 residues. Germline CDR1 reads LGHDT; CDR2 reads YNNKEL (reference sequence). Trimming left V 5 bases short and J 0 bases short, with 19 bases between. CDR3 coding DNA: TGTGCCAGCAGCACATTGACAGAAAATAAAACTAACTATGGCTACACCTTC. Its protein product is CASSTLTENKTNYGYTF.

The chain uses TRBV5-8 and TRBJ2-3; possibly TRBD2 for D (5 bases). The V gene's germline CDR1 is SGHTS and CDR2 YDEGEE. With 4 bases removed from V and 0 bases from J, the gap between germline ends came to 12 bases. The CDR3 length is 15 residues. In DNA, the CDR3 is TGTGCCAGCAGCCCTAGCTTGGGGAGCACAGATACGCAGTATTTT. This encodes CASSPSLGSTDTQYF. Combining the CDR3 with reference TRBV5-8 and TRBJ2-3 gives the whole variable domain EAGVTQSPTHLIKTRGQQATLRCSPISGHTSVYWYQQALGLGLQFLLWYDEGEERNRGNFPPRFSGRQFPNYSSELNVNALELEDSALYLCASSPSLGSTDTQYFGPGTRLTVL.

This clone was counted only a few times. The chain uses TRBV19 and TRBJ1-5; D is possibly TRBD1 (5 bases). Per the germline V gene, CDR1 is LNHDA and CDR2 is SQIVND (reference sequence). V lost 6 bases and J 6 bases, leaving 24 bases between the germline ends. The length of the CDR3 is 17 residues. The CDR3 is CASRPRDLAQSGQPQHF. The CDR3 DNA sequence: TGTGCCAGTAGACCCAGGGATCTCGCACAATCGGGTCAGCCCCAGCATTTT.

This clone has only a few counts. Additional DNA sequences in this sample encode the identical CDR3. The chain has TRBV3-1 (or the pseudogene TRBV3-2) and TRBJ1-1; possibly TRBD1 for D (5 bases). This CDR3 has 14 residues. V lost 1 base, J lost 0 bases, and 6 bases lay in between. Germline CDR1 LGHDT, CDR2 YNNKEL (reference sequence). CDR3 sequence: CASSQAGLNTEAFF. The DNA for the CDR3 is TGTGCCAGCAGCCAAGCAGGGCTGAACACTGAAGCTTTCTTT.